Listed below are T cell receptor beta chains from one sample, sequenced in a study of blood T cell repertoires in COVID-19. Data came from immunoSEQ multiplex PCR; TCRdb stores just in-frame clones and leaves some out. Here the sample spans tens of thousands of clones, 84% being singletons. Sequencing was carried out using peripheral blood. These receptors all come from a human donor in a cohort sampled during active COVID-19. The conserved cysteine and the conserved F or W are not part of the CDR3 here.

J gene: TRBJ2-1; V gene: TRBV28; CDR3 protein: ASRTSGGAYNEQF
J gene: TRBJ2-7; V gene: TRBV3-1/TRBV3-2; CDR3 protein: ASSQLVSYHEQY
J gene: TRBJ1-2; V gene: TRBV4-2; CDR3 protein: ASSQDLSRWTGYGYT
J gene: TRBJ2-3; V gene: TRBV9; CDR3 protein: ASSRSGADTQY
J gene: TRBJ1-5; V gene: TRBV11-2; CDR3 protein: ASGRGSNQPQH
J gene: TRBJ1-2; V gene: TRBV6-5; CDR3 protein: ASSYSIGTGYGYT
J gene: TRBJ2-2; V gene: TRBV28; CDR3 protein: ASSTSGTSGGNTGELF
J gene: TRBJ1-5; V gene: TRBV6-2/TRBV6-3; CDR3 protein: ASSYGGTGGQPQH
J gene: TRBJ2-4; V gene: TRBV2; CDR3 protein: ASRPETGANIQY
J gene: TRBJ2-1; V gene: TRBV7-7; CDR3 protein: ASSLRQADSYNEQF
J gene: TRBJ1-6; V gene: TRBV10-3; CDR3 protein: AISETDSYNSPLH
J gene: TRBJ2-7; V gene: TRBV5-4; CDR3 protein: ASSSTSGGYEQY
J gene: TRBJ2-3; V gene: TRBV6-5; CDR3 protein: ASRGTGKSGTQY
J gene: TRBJ1-2; V gene: TRBV5-6; CDR3 protein: ASSLTGTGYGYT
J gene: TRBJ1-2; V gene: TRBV24-1; CDR3 protein: ATSDLLSGQGARNGYT
J gene: TRBJ1-3; V gene: TRBV12-2; CDR3 protein: ASRLVDEAGRTIY
J gene: TRBJ1-5; V gene: TRBV19; CDR3 protein: ATLGLFNQPQH
J gene: TRBJ2-5; V gene: TRBV7-3; CDR3 protein: ASSLGGWETQY
J gene: TRBJ1-1; V gene: TRBV12-3/TRBV12-4; CDR3 protein: ASSFAGRAEAF
J gene: TRBJ2-1; V gene: TRBV28; CDR3 protein: ASSRAGTGLVNEQF
J gene: TRBJ1-5; V gene: TRBV7-3; CDR3 protein: ASSLAQGQPQH
J gene: TRBJ1-2; V gene: TRBV5-4; CDR3 protein: ASSVEGTIGST
J gene: TRBJ2-7; V gene: TRBV7-2; CDR3 protein: ASSFIDSSSYEQY
J gene: TRBJ1-2; V gene: TRBV19; CDR3 protein: ASSNTGNYGYT
J gene: TRBJ1-2; V gene: TRBV19; CDR3 protein: ASSIYSGASNYGYT
J gene: TRBJ2-5; V gene: TRBV10-3; CDR3 protein: AISEEGTSSGTQY
J gene: TRBJ2-7; V gene: TRBV10-2; CDR3 protein: ASSSSGQSYEQY